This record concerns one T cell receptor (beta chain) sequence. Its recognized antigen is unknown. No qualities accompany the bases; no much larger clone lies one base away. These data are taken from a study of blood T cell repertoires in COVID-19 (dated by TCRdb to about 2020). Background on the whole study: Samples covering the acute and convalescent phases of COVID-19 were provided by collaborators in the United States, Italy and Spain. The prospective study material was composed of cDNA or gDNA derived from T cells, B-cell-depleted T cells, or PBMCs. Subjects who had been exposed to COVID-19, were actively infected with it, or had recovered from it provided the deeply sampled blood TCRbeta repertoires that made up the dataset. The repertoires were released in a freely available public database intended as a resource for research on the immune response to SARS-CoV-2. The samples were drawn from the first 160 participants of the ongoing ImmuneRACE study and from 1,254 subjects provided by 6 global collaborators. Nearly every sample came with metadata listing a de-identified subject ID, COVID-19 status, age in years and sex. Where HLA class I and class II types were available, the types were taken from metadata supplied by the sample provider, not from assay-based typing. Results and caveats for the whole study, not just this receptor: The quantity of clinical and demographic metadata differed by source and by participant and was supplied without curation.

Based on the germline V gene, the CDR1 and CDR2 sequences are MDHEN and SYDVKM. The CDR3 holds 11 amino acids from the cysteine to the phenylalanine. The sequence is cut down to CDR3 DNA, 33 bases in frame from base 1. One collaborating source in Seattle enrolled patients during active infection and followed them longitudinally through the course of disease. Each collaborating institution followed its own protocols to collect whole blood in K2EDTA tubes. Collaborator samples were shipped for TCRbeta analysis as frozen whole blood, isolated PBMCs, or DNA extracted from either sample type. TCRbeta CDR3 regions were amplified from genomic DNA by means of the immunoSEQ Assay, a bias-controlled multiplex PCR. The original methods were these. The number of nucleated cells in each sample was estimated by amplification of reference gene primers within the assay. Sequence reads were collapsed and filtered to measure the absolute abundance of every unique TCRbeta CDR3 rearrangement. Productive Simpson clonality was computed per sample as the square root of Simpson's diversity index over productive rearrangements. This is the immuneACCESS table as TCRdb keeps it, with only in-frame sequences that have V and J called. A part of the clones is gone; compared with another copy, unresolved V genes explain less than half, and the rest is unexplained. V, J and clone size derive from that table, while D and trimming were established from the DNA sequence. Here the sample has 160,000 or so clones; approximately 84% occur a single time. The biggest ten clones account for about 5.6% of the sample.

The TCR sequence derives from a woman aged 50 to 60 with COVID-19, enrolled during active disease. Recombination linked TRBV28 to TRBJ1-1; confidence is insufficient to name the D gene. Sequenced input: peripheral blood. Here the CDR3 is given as CGWRENTEAFF. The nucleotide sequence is TGTGGTTGGAGGGAGAACACTGAAGCTTTCTTT.